The 10 T cell receptor beta chains below come from one sample, sequenced in a study of T cell repertoires in cytomegalovirus infection. TCRdb recomputed calls from the reads with MiXCR, one row per CDR3 protein. The sample records a few hundred thousand distinct CDR3 sequences, more than 9% being singletons. Source material: PBMCs. These receptors all come from a human donor in good health (CMV status not recorded). Some clones in this sample may be carry-over from other donors' samples.

The sample holds a few counts of this clonotype. The chain employs TRBV4-3 and TRBJ1-4; no clear D. In germline, CDR1 is LGHNA, CDR2 YSLEER. The CDR3 runs to 13 residues. Trimming took off 0 bases at V and 8 bases at J, with 7 bases between the two ends. CDR3 in amino acids: CASSQDLAEKLFF. The CDR3 DNA follows: TGCGCCAGCAGCCAAGATTTGGCAGAAAAACTGTTTTTT.

This clonotype has only a few counts. The rearrangement joins TRBV7-3 to TRBJ1-1; a possible D gene is TRBD1 (5 bases). CDR1 is SGHTA and CDR2 is FQGTGA in the germline V gene. V gave up 5 bases and J gave up 4 bases, with 14 bases separating them. The CDR3 spans 14 residues. The CDR3 DNA reads TGTGCCAGCAGCCCTCGGGGGTCGCCCACTGAAGCTTTCTTT. As protein: CASSPRGSPTEAFF.

The J gene is TRBJ1-2, the V gene TRBV5-4, with 7 bases aligning to TRBD1. Germline values: CDR1 SGHNT, CDR2 YYREEE (reference sequence). This CDR3 comprises 14 residues. V dropped 3 bases and J dropped 5; count of bases not matched to a gene: 7. Here the CDR3 reads CASSSTGQRYGYTF. DNA for the CDR3: TGTGCCAGCAGCTCCACGGGACAGAGATATGGCTACACCTTC.

This clonotype has a count of ten or more. The chain is built from TRBV28 and TRBJ1-2; tentatively, D is TRBD1 (6 bases). Germline V CDR1 and CDR2: MDHEN, SYDVKM. The CDR3 runs 15 residues. Trimming took off 6 bases at V and 2 bases at J, with 16 bases between the two ends. The CDR3 DNA reads as TGTGCCAGCAGGAAGGCCTCGGGGGCGAACTATGGCTACACCTTC. Amino acids: CASRKASGANYGYTF.

This clonotype was seen more than once but under ten times. The chain has TRBV20-1 and TRBJ2-1; D is undetermined. CDR1 and CDR2 from the germline V gene are DFQATT and SNEGSKA (reference sequence). Trimming pared 8 bases from V and 10 bases from J, leaving 18 bases between. The CDR3 has 12 residues. CDR3 coding DNA: TGCAGTCCTTCGTTGCCGGTAAGCGAGCAGTTCTTC. Translating it yields CSPSLPVSEQFF.

The V call is TRBV23-1, the J call TRBJ1-1; D is perhaps TRBD1 (5 bases). TRBV23-1 is identified as an open reading frame with a role that is uncertain. The CDR3 has 14 residues. Trimming stripped 3 bases from V and 1 base from J, with 9 bases between. CDR3 loop: CASSHLRANTEAFF. In DNA, the CDR3 is TGCGCCAGCAGTCATCTCAGGGCGAACACTGAAGCTTTCTTT.

This clonotype was detected many times. The V call is TRBV7-6, the J call TRBJ2-5, with D tentatively TRBD2 (5 bases). Deletions cut 2 bases from V and 2 bases from J, with 12 bases between. CDR3 size: 15 residues. The V gene's germline CDR1 is SGHVS and CDR2 FNYEAQ. CDR3 in amino acids: CASSLSRGTQETQYF. CDR3 nucleotide sequence: TGTGCCAGCAGCTTATCTCGGGGAACTCAAGAGACCCAGTACTTC.

This clonotype was picked up many times. V gene TRBV19 combines with J gene TRBJ2-3; no firm D call. The V end lost 6 bases, the J end lost 1 base, and 11 bases lay between the germline ends. The V gene's germline CDR1 is LNHDA and CDR2 SQIVND (reference sequence). CDR3 length: 14 residues. The CDR3 DNA sequence: TGTGCCAGTAGGATCAACTATGGCACAGATACGCAGTATTTT. It specifies CASRINYGTDTQYF.

This chain links TRBV11-1 with TRBJ2-7, with 8 bases that match TRBD2. With 4 bases clipped from V and 8 bases from J, the junction kept 10 bases outside the gene matches. Germline V gene data show CDR1 as SGHAT and CDR2 as FQDESV (reference sequence). The CDR3 loop spans 14 amino acids. CDR3 protein: CASSSQRGRFKQYF. The CDR3 DNA is TGTGCCAGCAGCTCCCAGCGGGGGCGCTTTAAGCAGTACTTC.

J is TRBJ2-7 and V is TRBV6-2 or TRBV6-3, with 9 bases matching TRBD1. The trim removed 6 bases at V and 5 bases at J, leaving 8 bases unmatched. This CDR3 spans 14 amino acids. Germline values: CDR1 MNHEY, CDR2 SVGEGT. The CDR3 bases are TGTGCCAGCAGGCCCGGGACAGGGACCCACGAGCAGTACTTC. Its translation: CASRPGTGTHEQYF.